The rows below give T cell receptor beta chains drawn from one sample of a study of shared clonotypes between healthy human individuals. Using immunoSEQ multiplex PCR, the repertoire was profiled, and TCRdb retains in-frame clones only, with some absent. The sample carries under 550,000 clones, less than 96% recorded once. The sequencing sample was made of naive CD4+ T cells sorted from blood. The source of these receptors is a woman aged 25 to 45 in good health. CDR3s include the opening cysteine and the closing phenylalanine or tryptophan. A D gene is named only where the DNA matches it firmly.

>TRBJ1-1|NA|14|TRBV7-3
TGTGCCAGCAGCACTCCAAACAGAAACACTGAAGCTTTCTTT
CASSTPNRNTEAFF
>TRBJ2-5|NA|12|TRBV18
TGTGCCAGCTCCCCAGAACAAGAGACCCAGTACTTC
CASSPEQETQYF
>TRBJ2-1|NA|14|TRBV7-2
TGTGCCAGCAGCTTAGGAGGCGGTTACAATGAGCAGTTCTTC
CASSLGGGYNEQFF
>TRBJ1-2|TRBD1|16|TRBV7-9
TGTGCCAGCAGCGCTCGGTCAGGGGGCGAAGGCTATGGCTACACCTTC
CASSARSGGEGYGYTF
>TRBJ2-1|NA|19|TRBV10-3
TGTGCCATCAGTGCGGGGTTCGGAGGGCCAGGAGGTACCTACAATGAGCAGTTCTTC
CAISAGFGGPGGTYNEQFF
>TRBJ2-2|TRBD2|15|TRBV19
TGTGCCAGTAGTTTCGAGGGACTAGCGACCGGGGAGCTGTTTTTT
CASSFEGLATGELFF
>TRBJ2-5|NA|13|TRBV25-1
TGTGCCAGAGGAAATGCTTGGGGAGAGACCCAGTACTTC
CARGNAWGETQYF
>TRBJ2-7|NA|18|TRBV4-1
TGCGCCAGCAGCCAAGGGACCGGGGGGCACCGTGGGGGTTACGAGCAGTACTTC
CASSQGTGGHRGGYEQYF
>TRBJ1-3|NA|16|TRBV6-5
TGTGCCAGCAGTTCTCGGAGTGACAGCTCTGGAAACACCATATATTTT
CASSSRSDSSGNTIYF
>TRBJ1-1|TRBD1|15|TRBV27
TGTGCCAGCAGTCCCACAGGGGGGGCGAACACTGAAGCTTTCTTT
CASSPTGGANTEAFF
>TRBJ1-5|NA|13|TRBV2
TGTGCCAGCAGTGAACAGCCAAATCAGCCCCAGCATTTT
CASSEQPNQPQHF
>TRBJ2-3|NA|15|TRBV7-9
TGTGCCAGCAGCTTATTGACCAACCCCACAGATACGCAGTATTTT
CASSLLTNPTDTQYF
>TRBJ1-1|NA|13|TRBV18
TGTGCCAGCTCAGAGGGGGAGAACACTGAAGCTTTCTTT
CASSEGENTEAFF